This entry is about one TCR beta chain. The antigen remains unidentified. The sample comes from a study of blood T cells in healthy people across ages. Study in general: About one barcoded beta molecule per two T cells was captured by template switching.

V gave up 7 bases and J gave up 10 bases; unmatched junction bases: 14. The CDR3 length is 14 residues. Extraction yielded at least 5 micrograms of total RNA per sample. Regarding the study as a whole: Researchers deemed the diversity estimates from one million T cells underestimates.

Combining a sample-barcoded 5' primer with a J-beta primer mix, a second PCR ran for about 7 to 11 cycles. Tags on each cDNA molecule came from a template-switch adaptor with 12 random nucleotides. TCRdb re-called the 5' RACE reads with MiXCR, one entry per CDR3 protein. This table has roughly 700,000 distinct CDR3 sequences, about 52% appearing once. The origin of this receptor is a woman between 55 and 75 years old in good health. The rearrangement joins TRBV12-3 or TRBV12-4 to TRBJ2-7, with 9 bases aligning to TRBD1. Sequenced input: blood. CDR3 residues: CASKHRGRKNTQYF. The CDR3 DNA is TGTGCCAGCAAACACAGGGGGCGAAAAAACACTCAGTACTTC.